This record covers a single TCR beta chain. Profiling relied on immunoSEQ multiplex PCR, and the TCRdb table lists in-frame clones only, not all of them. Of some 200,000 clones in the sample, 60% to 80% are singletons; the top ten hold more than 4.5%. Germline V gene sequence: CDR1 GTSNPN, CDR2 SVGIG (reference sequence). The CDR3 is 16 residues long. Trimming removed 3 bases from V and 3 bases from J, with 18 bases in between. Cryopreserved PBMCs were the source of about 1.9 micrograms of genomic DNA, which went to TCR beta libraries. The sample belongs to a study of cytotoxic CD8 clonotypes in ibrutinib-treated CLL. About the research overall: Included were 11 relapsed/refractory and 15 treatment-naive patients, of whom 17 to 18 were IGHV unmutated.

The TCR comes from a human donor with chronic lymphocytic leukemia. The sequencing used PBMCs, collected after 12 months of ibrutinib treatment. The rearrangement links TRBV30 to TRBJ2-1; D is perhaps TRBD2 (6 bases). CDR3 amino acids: CAWSPIRSGVYNEQFF. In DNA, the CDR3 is TGTGCCTGGAGCCCCATCCGCTCGGGGGTCTACAATGAGCAGTTCTTC. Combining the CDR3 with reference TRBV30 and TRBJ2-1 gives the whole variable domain SQTIHQWPATLVQPVGSPLSLECTVEGTSNPNLYWYRQAAGRGLQLLFYSVGIGQISSEVPQNLSASRPQDRQFILSSKKLLLSDSGFYLCAWSPIRSGVYNEQFFGPGTRLTVL.